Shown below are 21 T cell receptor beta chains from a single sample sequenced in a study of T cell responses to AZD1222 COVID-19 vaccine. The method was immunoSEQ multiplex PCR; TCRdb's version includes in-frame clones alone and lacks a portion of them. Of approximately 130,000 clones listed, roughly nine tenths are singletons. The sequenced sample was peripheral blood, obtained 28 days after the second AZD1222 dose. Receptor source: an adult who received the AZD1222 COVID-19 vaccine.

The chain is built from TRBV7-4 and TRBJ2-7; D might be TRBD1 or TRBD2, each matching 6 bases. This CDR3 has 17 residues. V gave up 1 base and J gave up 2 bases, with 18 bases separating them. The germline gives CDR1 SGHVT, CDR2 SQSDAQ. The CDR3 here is CASSLGRGASRAYEQYF. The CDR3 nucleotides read TGTGCCAGCAGCTTAGGGAGGGGGGCTAGCCGCGCCTACGAGCAGTACTTC.

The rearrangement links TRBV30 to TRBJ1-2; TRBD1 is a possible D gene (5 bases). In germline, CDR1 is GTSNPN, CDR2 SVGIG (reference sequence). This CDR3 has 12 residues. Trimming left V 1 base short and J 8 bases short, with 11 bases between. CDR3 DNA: TGTGCCTGGAGTGGGGGGTCAGGAGGCTACACCTTC. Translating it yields CAWSGGSGGYTF.

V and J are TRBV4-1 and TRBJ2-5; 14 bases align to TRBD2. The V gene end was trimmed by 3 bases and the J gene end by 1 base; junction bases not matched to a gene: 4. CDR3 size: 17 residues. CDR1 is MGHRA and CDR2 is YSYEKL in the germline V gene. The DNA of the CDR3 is TGCGCCAGCAGCCATGGACTAGCGGGGGGTTTCCAAGAGACCCAGTACTTC. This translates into CASSHGLAGGFQETQYF.

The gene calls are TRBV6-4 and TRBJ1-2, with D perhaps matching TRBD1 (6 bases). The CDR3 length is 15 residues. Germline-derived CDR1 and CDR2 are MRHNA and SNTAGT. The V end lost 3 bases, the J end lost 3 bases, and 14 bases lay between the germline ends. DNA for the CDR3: TGTGCCAGCAGTGAAGGCCCGACAGGATACTATGGCTACACCTTC. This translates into CASSEGPTGYYGYTF.

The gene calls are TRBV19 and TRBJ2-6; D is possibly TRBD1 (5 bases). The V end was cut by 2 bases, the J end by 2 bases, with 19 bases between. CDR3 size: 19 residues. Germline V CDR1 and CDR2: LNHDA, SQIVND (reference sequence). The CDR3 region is CASSISERQGLTGANVLTF. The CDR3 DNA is TGTGCCAGTAGTATAAGTGAGAGGCAGGGTCTAACTGGGGCCAACGTCCTGACTTTC.

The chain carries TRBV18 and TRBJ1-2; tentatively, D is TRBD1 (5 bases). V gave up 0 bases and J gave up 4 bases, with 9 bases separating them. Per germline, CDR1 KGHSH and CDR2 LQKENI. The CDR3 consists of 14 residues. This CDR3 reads CASSPPNRSYGYTF. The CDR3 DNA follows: TGTGCCAGCTCACCACCTAACAGGTCCTATGGCTACACCTTC.

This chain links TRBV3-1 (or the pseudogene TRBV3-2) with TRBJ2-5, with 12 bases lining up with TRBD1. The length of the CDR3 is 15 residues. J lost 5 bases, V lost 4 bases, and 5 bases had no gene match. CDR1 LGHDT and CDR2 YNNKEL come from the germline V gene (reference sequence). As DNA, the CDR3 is TGTGCCAGCAGCCTCGGGACAGGGGGCTGGGAGACCCAGTACTTC. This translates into CASSLGTGGWETQYF.

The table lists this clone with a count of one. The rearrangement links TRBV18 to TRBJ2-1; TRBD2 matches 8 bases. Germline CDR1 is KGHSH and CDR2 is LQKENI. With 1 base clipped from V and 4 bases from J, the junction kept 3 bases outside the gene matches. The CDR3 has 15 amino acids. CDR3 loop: CASSPRSGGYNEQFF. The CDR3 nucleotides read TGTGCCAGCTCACCACGCAGCGGGGGTTACAATGAGCAGTTCTTC.

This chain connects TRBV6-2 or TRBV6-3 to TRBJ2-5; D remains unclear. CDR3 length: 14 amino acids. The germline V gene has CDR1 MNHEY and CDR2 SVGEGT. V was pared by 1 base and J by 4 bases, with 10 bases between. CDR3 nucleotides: TGTGCCAGCAGTTACTTCACCTCTAGAGAGACCCAGTACTTC. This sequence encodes CASSYFTSRETQYF.

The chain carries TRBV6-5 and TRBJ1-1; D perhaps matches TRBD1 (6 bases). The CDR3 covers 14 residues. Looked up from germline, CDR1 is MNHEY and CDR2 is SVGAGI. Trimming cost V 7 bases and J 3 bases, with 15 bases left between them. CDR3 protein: CASTKPGQYTEAFF. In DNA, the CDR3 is TGTGCCAGCACCAAGCCCGGACAGTACACTGAAGCTTTCTTT.

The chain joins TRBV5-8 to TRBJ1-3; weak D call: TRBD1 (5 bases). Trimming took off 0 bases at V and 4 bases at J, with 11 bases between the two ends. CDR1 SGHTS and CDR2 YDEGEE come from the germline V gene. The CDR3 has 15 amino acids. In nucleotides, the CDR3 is TGTGCCAGCAGCTTGGACCGGGACCTCGGAAACACCATATATTTT. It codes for CASSLDRDLGNTIYF.

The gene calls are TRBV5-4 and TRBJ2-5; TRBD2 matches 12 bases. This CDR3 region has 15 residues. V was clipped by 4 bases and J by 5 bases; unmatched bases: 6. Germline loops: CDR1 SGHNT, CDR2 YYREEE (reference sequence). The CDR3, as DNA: TGTGCCAGCAGCAAAACTAGCGGGGGGCTGGAGACCCAGTACTTC. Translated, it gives CASSKTSGGLETQYF. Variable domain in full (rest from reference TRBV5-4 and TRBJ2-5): ETGVTQSPTHLIKTRGQQVTLRCSSQSGHNTVSWYQQALGQGPQFIFQYYREEENGRGNFPPRFSGLQFPNYSSELNVNALELDDSALYLCASSKTSGGLETQYFGPGTRLLVL.

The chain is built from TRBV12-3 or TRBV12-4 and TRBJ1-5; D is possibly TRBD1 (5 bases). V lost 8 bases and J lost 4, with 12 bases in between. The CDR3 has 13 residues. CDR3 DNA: TGTGCCAGCGCTAGTCGGGGGAATCAGCCCCAGCATTTT. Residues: CASASRGNQPQHF.

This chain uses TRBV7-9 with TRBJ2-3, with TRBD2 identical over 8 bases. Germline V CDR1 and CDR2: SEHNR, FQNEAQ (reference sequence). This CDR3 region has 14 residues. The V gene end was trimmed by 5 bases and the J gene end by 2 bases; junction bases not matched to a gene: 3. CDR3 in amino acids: CASSILAATDTQYF. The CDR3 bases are TGTGCCAGCAGCATACTAGCGGCCACAGATACGCAGTATTTT.

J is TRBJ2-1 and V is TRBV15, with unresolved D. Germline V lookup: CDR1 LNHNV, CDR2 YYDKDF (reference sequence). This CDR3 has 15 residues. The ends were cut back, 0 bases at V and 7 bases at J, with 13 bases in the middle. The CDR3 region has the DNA TGTGCCACCAGCAGAGAGGGGATTTATGTGAATGAGCAGTTCTTC. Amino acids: CATSREGIYVNEQFF. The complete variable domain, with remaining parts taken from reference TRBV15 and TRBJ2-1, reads DAMVIQNPRYQVTQFGKPVTLSCSQTLNHNVMYWYQQKSSQAPKLLFHYYDKDFNNEADTPDNFQSRRPNTSFCFLDIRSPGLGDTAMYLCATSREGIYVNEQFFGPGTRLTVL.

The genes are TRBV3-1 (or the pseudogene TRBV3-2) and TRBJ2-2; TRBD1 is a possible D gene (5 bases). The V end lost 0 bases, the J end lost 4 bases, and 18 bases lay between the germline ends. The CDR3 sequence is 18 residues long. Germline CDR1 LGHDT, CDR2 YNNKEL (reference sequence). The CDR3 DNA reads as TGTGCCAGCAGCCAAGATCCCCAGGGTGGAGTTTTCACCGGGGAGCTGTTTTTT. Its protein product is CASSQDPQGGVFTGELFF.

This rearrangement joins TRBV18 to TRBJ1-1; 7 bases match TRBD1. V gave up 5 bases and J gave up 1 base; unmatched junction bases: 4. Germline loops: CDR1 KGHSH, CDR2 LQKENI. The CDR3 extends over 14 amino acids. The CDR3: CASSTGTENTEAFF. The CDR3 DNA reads TGTGCCAGCTCAACCGGGACAGAGAACACTGAAGCTTTCTTT.

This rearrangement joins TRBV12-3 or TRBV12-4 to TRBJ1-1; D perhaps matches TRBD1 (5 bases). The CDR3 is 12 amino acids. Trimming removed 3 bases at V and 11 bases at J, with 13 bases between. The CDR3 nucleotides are TGTGCCAGCAGTTTTTGGGGGGAGGGTGCTTTCTTT. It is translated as CASSFWGEGAFF.

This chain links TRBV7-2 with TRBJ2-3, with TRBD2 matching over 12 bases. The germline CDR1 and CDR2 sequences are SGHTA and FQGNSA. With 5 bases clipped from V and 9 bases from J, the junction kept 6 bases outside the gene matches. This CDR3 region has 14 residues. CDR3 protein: CASSPRLAGATQYF. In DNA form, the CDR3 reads TGTGCCAGCAGCCCCAGACTAGCGGGGGCGACGCAGTATTTT.

The CDR3 sequence is CASSPQTGAYGYTF. The CDR3 coding sequence is TGTGCCAGCAGCCCTCAGACAGGGGCCTATGGCTACACCTTC. V is TRBV9 and J is TRBJ1-2; 8 bases map to TRBD1. The CDR3 extends over 14 amino acids. V lost 4 bases, J lost 4 bases, and 6 bases stayed unmatched. Germline V gene data show CDR1 as SGDLS and CDR2 as YYNGEE.

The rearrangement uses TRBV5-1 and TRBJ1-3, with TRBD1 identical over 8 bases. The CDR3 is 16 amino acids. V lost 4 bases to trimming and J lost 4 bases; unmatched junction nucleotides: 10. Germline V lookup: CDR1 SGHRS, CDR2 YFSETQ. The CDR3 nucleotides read TGCGCCAGCAGCGTCCAACCACAGGGGGACGGAAACACCATATATTTT. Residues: CASSVQPQGDGNTIYF.